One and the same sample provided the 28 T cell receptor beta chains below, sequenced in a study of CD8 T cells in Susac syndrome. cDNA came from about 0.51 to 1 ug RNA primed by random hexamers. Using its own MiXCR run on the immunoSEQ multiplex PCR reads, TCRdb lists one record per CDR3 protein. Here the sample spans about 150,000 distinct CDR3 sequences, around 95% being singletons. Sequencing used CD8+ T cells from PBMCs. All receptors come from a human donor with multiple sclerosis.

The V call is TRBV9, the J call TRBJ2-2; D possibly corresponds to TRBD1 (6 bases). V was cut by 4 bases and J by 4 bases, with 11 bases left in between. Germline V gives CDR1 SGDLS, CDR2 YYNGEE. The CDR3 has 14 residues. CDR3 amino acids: CASSLGASTGELFF. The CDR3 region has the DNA TGTGCCAGCAGCCTGGGGGCTAGCACCGGGGAGCTGTTTTTT.

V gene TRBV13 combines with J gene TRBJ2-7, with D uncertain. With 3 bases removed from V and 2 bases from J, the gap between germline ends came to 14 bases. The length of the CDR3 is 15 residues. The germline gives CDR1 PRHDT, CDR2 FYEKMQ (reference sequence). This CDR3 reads CASSFQLEGTYEQYF. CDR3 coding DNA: TGTGCCAGCAGCTTTCAGCTTGAAGGGACCTACGAGCAGTACTTC.

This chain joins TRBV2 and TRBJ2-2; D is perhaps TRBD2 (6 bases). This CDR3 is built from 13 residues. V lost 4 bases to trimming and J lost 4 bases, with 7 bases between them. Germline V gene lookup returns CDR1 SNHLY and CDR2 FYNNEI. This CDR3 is CASSAGGTGELFF. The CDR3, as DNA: TGTGCCAGCAGTGCCGGGGGCACCGGGGAGCTGTTTTTT.

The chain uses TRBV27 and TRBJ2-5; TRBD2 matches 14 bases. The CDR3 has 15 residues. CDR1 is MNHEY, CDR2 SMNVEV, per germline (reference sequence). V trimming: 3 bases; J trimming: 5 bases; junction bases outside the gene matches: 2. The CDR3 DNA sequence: TGTGCCAGCAGTTTGACTAGCGGGGGGGCGGAGACCCAGTACTTC. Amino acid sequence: CASSLTSGGAETQYF.

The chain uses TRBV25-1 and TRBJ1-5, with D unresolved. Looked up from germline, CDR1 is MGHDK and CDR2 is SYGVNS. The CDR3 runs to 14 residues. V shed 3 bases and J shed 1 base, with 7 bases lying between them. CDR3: CASSESNSNQPQHF. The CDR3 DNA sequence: TGTGCCAGCAGTGAGTCCAACAGCAATCAGCCCCAGCATTTT. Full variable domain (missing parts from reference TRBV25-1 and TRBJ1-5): EADIYQTPRYLVIGTGKKITLECSQTMGHDKMYWYQQDPGMELHLIHYSYGVNSTEKGDLSSESTVSRIRTEHFPLTLESARPSHTSQYLCASSESNSNQPQHFGDGTRLSIL.

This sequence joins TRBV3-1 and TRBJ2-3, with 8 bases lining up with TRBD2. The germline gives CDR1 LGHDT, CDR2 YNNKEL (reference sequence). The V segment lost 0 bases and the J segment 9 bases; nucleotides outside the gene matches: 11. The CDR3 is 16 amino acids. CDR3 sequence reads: CASSQEVAGTRSTQYF. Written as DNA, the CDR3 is TGTGCCAGCAGCCAAGAGGTAGCGGGGACCAGGAGCACGCAGTATTTT.

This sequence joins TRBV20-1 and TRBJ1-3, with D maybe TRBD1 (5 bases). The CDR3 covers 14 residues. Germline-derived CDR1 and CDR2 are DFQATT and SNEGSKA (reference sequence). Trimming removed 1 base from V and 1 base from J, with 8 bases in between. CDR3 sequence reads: CSARAGLSGNTIYF. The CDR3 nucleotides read TGCAGTGCTAGAGCAGGGCTGTCTGGAAACACCATATATTTT.

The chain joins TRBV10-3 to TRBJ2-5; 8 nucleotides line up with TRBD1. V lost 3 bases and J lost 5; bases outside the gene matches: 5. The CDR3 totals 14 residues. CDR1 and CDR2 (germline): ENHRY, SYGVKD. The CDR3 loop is CAISEAGGWETQYF. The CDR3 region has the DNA TGTGCCATCAGTGAAGCAGGGGGCTGGGAGACCCAGTACTTC.

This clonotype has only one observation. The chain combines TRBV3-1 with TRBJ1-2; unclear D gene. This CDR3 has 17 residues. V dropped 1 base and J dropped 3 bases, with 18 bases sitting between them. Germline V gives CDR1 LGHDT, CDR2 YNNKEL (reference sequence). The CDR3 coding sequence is TGTGCCAGCAGCCAAGTCCCAATTGCAGGAGAGCACTATGGCTACACCTTC. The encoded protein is CASSQVPIAGEHYGYTF.

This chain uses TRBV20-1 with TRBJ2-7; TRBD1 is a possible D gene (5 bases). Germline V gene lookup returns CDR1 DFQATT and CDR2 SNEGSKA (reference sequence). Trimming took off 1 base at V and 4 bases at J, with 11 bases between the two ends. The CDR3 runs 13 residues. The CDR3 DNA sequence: TGCAGTGCTAGAGTAGGGGCTCGGTACGAGCAGTACTTC. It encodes CSARVGARYEQYF.

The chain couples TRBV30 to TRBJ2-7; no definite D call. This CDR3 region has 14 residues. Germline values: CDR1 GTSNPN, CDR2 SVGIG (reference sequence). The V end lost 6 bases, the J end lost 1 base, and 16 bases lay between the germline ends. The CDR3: CACRSVQKSYEQYF. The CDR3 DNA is TGTGCCTGCCGCTCGGTGCAGAAATCCTACGAGCAGTACTTC.

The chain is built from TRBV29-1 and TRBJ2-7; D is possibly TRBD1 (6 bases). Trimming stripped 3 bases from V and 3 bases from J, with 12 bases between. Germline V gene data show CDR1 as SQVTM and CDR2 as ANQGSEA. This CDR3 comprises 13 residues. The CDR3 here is CSVDMAGDYEQYF. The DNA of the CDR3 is TGCAGCGTTGATATGGCAGGGGACTACGAGCAGTACTTC.

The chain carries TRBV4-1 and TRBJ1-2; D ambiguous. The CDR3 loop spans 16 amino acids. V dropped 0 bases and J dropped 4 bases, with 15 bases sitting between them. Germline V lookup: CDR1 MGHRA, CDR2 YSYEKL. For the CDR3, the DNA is TGCGCCAGCAGCCAAGATAAGGCGGTCCGTCTCTATGGCTACACCTTC. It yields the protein CASSQDKAVRLYGYTF.

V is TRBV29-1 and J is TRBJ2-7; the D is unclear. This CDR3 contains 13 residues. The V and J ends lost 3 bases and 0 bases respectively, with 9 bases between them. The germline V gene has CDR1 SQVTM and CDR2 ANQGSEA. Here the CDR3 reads CSVEDLSSYEQYF. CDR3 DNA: TGCAGCGTTGAGGACCTTAGCTCCTACGAGCAGTACTTC.

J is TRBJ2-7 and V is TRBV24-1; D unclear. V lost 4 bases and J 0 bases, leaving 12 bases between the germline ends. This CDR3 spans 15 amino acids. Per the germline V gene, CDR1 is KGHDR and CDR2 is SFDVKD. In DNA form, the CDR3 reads TGTGCCACCAGTGACCCTGCCAGCGACTCCTACGAGCAGTACTTC. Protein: CATSDPASDSYEQYF.

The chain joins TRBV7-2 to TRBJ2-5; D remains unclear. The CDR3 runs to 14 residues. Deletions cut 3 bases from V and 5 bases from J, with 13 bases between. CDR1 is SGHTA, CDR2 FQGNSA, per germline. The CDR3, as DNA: TGTGCCAGCAGCTTCTGGACGGGTCCTGAGACCCAGTACTTC. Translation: CASSFWTGPETQYF.

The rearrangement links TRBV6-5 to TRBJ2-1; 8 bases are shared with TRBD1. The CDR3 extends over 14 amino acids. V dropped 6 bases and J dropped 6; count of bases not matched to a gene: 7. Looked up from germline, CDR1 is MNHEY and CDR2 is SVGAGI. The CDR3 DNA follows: TGTGCCAGCAGATCTCAGGGGGCGGTCAATGAGCAGTTCTTC. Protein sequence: CASRSQGAVNEQFF.

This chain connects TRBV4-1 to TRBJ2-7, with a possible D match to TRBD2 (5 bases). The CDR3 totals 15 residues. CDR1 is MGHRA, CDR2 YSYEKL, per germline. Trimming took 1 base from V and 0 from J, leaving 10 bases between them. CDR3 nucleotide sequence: TGCGCCAGCAGCCAAGTTGAGGGTTTCTCCTACGAGCAGTACTTC. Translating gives CASSQVEGFSYEQYF.

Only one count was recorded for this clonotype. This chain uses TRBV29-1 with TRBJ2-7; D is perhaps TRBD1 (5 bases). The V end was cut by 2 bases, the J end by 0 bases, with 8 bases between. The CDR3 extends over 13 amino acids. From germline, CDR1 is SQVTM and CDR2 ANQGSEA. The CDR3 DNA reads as TGCAGCGTTGAAACGGACACCTCCTACGAGCAGTACTTC. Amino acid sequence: CSVETDTSYEQYF.

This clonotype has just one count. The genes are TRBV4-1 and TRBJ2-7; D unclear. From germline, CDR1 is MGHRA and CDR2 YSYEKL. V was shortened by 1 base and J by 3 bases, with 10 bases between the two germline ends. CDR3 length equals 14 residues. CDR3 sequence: CASSQGEGVYEQYF. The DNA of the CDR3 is TGCGCCAGCAGCCAAGGGGAAGGAGTCTACGAGCAGTACTTC.

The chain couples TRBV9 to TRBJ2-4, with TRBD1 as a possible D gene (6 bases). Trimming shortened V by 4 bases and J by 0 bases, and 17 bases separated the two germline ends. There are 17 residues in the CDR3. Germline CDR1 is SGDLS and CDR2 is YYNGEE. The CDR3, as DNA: TGTGCCAGCAGCTCAGACCAACAGGGATTAGCCAAAAACATTCAGTACTTC. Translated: CASSSDQQGLAKNIQYF.

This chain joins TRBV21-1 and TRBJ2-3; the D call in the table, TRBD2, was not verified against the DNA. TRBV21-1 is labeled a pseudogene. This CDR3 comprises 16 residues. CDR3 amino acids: CASSKRGSGGADTQYF. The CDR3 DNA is TGTGCCAGCAGCAAAAGGGGTAGCGGGGGTGCAGATACGCAGTATTTT.

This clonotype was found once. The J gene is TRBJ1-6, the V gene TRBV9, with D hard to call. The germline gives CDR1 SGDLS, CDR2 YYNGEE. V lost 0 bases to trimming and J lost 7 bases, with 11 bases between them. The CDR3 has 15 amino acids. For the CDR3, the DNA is TGTGCCAGCAGCGTAGAAAACAGCAACAATTCACCCCTCCACTTT. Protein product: CASSVENSNNSPLHF.

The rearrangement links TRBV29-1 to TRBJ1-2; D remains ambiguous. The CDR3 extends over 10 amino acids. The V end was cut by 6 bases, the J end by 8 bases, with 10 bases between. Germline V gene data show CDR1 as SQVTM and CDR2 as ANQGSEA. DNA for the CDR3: TGCAGCGTCGGACTGGAGGGCTACACCTTC. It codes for CSVGLEGYTF. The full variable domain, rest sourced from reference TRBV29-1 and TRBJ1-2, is SAVISQKPSRDICQRGTSLTIQCQVDSQVTMMFWYRQQPGQSLTLIATANQGSEATYESGFVIDKFPISRPNLTFSTLTVSNMSPEDSSIYLCSVGLEGYTFGSGTRLTVV.

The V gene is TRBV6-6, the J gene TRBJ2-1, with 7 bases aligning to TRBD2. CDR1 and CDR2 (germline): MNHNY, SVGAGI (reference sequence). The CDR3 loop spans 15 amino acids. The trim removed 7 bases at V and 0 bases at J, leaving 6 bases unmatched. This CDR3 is CASTPGLDSYNEQFF. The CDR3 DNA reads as TGTGCCAGCACCCCTGGACTAGACTCCTACAATGAGCAGTTCTTC.

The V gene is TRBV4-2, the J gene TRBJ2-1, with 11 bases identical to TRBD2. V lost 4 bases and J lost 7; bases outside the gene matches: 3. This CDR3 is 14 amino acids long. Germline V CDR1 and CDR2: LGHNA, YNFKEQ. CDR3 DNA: TGTGCCAGCAGCCTATCTAGCGGGGGGAATGAGCAGTTCTTC. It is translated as CASSLSSGGNEQFF.

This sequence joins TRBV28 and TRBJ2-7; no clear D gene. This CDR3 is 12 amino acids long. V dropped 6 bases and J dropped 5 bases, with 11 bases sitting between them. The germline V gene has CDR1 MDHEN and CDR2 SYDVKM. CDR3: CASRVGSHEQYF. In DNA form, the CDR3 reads TGTGCCAGCAGGGTGGGGTCCCACGAGCAGTACTTC.

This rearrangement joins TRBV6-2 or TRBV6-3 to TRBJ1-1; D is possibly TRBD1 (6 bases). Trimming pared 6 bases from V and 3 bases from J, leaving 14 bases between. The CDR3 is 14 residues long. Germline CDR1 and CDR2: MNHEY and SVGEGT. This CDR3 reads CASRFLQGHTEAFF. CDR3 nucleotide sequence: TGTGCCAGCAGATTCTTACAGGGCCACACTGAAGCTTTCTTT.